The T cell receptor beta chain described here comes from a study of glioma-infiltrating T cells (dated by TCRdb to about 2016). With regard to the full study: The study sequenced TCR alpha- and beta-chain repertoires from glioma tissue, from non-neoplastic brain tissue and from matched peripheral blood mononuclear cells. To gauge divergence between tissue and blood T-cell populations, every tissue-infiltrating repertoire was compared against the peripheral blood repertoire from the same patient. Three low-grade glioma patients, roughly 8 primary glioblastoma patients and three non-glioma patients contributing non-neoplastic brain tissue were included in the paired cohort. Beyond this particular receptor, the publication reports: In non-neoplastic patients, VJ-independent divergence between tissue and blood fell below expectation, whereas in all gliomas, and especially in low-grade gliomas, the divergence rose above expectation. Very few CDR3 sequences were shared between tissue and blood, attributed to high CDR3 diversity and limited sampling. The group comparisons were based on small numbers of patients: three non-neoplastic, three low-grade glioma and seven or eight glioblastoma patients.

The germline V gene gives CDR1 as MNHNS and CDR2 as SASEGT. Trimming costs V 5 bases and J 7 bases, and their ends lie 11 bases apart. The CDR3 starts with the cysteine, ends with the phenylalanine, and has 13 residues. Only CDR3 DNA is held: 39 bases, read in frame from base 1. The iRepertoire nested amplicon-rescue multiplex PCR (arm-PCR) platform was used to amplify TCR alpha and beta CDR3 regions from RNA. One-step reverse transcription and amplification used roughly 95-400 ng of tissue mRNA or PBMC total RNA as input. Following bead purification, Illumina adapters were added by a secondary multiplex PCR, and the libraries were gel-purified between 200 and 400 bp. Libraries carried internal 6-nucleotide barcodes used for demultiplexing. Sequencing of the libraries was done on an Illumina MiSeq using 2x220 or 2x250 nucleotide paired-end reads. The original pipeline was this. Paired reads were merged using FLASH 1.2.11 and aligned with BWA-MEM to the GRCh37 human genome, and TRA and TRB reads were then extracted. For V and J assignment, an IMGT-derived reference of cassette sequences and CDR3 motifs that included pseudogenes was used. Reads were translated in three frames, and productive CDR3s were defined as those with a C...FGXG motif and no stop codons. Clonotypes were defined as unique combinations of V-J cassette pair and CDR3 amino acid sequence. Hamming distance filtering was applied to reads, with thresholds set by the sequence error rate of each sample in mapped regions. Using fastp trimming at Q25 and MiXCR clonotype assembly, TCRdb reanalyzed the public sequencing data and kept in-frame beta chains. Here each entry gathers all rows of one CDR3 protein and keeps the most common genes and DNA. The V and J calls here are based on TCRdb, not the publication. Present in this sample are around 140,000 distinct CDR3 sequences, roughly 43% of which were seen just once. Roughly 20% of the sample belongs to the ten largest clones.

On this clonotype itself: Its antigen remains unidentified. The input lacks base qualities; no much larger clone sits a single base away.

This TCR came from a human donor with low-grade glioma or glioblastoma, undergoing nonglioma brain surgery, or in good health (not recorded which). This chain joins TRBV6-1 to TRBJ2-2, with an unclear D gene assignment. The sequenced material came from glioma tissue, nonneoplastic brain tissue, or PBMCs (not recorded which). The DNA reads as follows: TGTGCCAGCAGTTTCGACCTTAACGGGGAGCTGTTTTTT. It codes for CASSFDLNGELFF.